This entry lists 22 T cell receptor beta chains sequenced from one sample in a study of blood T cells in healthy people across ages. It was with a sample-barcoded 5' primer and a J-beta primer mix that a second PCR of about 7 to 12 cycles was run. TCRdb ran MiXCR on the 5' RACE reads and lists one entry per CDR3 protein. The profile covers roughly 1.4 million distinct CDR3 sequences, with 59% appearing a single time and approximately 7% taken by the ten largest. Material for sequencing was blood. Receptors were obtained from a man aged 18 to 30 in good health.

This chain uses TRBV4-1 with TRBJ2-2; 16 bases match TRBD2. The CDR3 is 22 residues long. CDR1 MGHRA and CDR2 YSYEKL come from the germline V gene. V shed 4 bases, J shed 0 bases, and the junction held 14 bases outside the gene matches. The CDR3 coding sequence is TGCGCCAGCAGCCCCCTACTAACGGGACTAGCGGGAGGGGCAGCGAACACCGGGGAGCTGTTTTTT. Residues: CASSPLLTGLAGGAANTGELFF.

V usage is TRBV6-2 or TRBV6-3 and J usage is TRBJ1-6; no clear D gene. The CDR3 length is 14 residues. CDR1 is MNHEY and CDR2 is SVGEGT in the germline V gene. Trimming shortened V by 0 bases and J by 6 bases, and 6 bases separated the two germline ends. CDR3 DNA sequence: TGTGCCAGCAGTTACTCCGCCTTTAATTCACCCCTCCACTTT. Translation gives CASSYSAFNSPLHF.

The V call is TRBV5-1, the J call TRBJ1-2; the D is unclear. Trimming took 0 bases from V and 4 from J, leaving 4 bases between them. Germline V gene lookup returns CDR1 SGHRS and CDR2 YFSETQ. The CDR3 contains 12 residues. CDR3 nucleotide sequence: TGCGCCAGCAGCTTGGATTTCTATGGCTACACCTTC. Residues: CASSLDFYGYTF.

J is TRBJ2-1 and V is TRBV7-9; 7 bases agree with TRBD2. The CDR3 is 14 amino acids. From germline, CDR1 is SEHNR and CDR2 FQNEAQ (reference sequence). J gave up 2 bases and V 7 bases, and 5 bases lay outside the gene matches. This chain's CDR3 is CASKLAGPYNEQFF. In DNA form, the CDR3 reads TGTGCCAGCAAATTAGCGGGCCCCTACAATGAGCAGTTCTTC.

CDR3 in DNA: TGTGCCACCAGCTCCGCGAGGGGAGTTGACGGCTACACCTTC. Translated, it gives CATSSARGVDGYTF. J is TRBJ1-2 and V is TRBV15, with D perhaps matching TRBD1 (5 bases). In germline, CDR1 is LNHNV, CDR2 YYDKDF (reference sequence). The CDR3 spans 14 residues. The V and J ends lost 5 bases and 8 bases respectively, with 18 bases between them.

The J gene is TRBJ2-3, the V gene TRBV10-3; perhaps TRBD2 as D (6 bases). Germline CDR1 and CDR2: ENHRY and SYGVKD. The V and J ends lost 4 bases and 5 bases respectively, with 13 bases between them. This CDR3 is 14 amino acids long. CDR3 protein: CAISVGVGGDTQYF. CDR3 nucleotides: TGTGCCATCAGTGTAGGGGTGGGAGGAGATACGCAGTATTTT.

The CDR3 nucleotides are TGTGCCAGCAGTTTTGGGCTCCCAAGTCGGCAGCCCCAGCATTTT. Amino acid sequence: CASSFGLPSRQPQHF. The chain recombines TRBV12-3 or TRBV12-4 with TRBJ1-5, with D uncertain. The CDR3 length is 15 residues. The V and J ends lost 3 bases and 7 bases respectively, with 16 bases between them.

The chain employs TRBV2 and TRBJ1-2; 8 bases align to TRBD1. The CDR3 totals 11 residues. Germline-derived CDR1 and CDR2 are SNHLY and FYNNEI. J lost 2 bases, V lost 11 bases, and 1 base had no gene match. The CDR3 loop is CAGQGNYGYTF. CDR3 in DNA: TGTGCCGGACAGGGAAACTATGGCTACACCTTC.

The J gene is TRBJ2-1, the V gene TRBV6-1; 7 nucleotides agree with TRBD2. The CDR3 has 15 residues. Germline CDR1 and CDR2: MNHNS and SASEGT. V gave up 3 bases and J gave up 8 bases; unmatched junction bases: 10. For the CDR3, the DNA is TGTGCCAGCAGTGACACGGGGGAGGGCCTTTATGAGCAGTTCTTC. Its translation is CASSDTGEGLYEQFF.

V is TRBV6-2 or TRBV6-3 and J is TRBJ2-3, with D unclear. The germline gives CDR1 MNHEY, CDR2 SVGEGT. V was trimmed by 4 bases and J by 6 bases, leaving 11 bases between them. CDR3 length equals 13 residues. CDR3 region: CASSWVAGDTQYF. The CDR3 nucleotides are TGTGCCAGCAGTTGGGTCGCTGGGGATACGCAGTATTTT.

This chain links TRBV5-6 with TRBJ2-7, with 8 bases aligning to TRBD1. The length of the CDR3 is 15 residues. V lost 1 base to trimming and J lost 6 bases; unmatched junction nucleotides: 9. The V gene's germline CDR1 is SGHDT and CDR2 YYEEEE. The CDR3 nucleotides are TGTGCCAGCAGCTTGAGGGGACAGGACTCCGGCGAGCAGTACTTC. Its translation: CASSLRGQDSGEQYF.

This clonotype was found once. CDR3 nucleotide sequence: TGCAGTGCTAAGTCTAGCGGGGGGGAGGGTACGCAGTATTTT. Its protein is CSAKSSGGEGTQYF. The chain is built from TRBV20-1 and TRBJ2-3; 12 bases agree with TRBD2. The CDR3 has 14 residues. The V gene end was trimmed by 4 bases and the J gene end by 8 bases; junction bases not matched to a gene: 7. Germline values: CDR1 DFQATT, CDR2 SNEGSKA (reference sequence).

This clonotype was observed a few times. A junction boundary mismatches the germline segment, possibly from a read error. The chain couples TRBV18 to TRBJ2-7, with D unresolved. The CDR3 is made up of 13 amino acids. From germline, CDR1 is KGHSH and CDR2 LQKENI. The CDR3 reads CASSPPLSYEQYF. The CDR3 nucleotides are TGTGCCAGCTCGCCACCCCTCTCCTACGAGCAGTACTTC.

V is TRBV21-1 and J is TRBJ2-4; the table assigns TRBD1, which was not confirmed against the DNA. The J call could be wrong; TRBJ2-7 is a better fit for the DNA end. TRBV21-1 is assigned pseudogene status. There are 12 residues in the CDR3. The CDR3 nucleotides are TGTGCCAGCGAGCGGGACACCTACGAGCAGTACTTC. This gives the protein CASERDTYEQYF.

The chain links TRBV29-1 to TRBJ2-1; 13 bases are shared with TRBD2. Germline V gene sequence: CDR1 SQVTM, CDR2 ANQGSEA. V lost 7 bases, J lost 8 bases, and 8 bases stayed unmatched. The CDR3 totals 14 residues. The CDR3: CSAVTSGRVDEQFF. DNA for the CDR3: TGCAGCGCCGTAACTAGCGGGAGGGTTGATGAGCAGTTCTTC.

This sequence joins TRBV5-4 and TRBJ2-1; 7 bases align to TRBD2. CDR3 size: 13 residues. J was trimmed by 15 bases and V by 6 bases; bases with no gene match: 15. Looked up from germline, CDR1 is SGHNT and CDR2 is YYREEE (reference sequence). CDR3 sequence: CASTFPGGGFWFF. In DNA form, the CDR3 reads TGTGCCAGCACCTTCCCGGGAGGCGGATTTTGGTTCTTC.

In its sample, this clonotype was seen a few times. The chain's CDR3 is CASSFGGGWEAFF. In DNA form, the CDR3 reads TGTGCCAGCAGTTTTGGGGGGGGCTGGGAAGCTTTCTTT. The V gene is TRBV12-3 or TRBV12-4, the J gene TRBJ1-1; the D gene is possibly TRBD1 (6 bases). Trimming cost V 3 bases and J 8 bases, with 13 bases left between them. The CDR3 consists of 13 residues.

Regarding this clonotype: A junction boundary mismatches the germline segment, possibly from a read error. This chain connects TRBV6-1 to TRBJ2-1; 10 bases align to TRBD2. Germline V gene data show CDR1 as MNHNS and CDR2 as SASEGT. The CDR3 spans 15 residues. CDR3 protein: CANSELAGTRDEQFF. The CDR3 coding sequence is TGTGCCAACAGTGAACTAGCGGGGACGAGAGATGAGCAGTTCTTC.

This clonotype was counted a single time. The DNA of the CDR3 is TGCGCCAGCAGCCATACAGCTATGAACACTGAAGCTTTCTTT. Its protein product is CASSHTAMNTEAFF. The V call is TRBV4-3, the J call TRBJ1-1; the D is unclear. CDR1 and CDR2 (germline): LGHNA, YSLEER. The CDR3 contains 14 residues. V dropped 3 bases and J dropped 0 bases, with 8 bases sitting between them.

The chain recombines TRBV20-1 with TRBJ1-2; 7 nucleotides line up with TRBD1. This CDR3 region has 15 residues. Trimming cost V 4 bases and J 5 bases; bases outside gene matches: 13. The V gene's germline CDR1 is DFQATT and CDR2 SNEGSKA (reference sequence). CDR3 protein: CSANPLDRRKYGYTF. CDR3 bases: TGCAGTGCTAATCCACTGGACAGGAGAAAGTATGGCTACACCTTC.

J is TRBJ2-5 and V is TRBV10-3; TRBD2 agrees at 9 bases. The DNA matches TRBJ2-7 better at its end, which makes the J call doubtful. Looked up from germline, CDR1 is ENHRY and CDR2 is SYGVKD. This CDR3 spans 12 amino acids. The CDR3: CAIASGNYEQYF. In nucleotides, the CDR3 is TGTGCCATTGCTAGCGGGAATTACGAGCAGTACTTC.

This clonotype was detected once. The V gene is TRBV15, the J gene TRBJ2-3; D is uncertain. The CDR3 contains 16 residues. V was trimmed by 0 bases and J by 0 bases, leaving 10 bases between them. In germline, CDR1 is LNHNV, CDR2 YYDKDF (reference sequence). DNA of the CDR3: TGTGCCACCAGCAGAGATACGGCCGCTAGCACAGATACGCAGTATTTT. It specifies CATSRDTAASTDTQYF.